The 2 T cell receptor beta chains below come from one sample, sequenced in a study of blood T cells in healthy people across ages. Primed by a sample-barcoded 5' primer and a J-beta primer mix, a second PCR proceeded for about 6 to 11 cycles. TCRdb re-analysed the 5' RACE reads in MiXCR, keeping a single row per CDR3 protein. The table lists 650,000 or so distinct CDR3 sequences, under 65% of them singletons. The sample consisted of blood. The receptors come from an elderly woman in good health.

About this clonotype: The junction shows a germline mismatch at one end, possibly a read error. The gene calls are TRBV12-3 or TRBV12-4 and TRBJ2-4, with 8 bases lining up with TRBD1. The CDR3 has 19 amino acids. The CDR3 region has the DNA TGTGCCAACAGTTTATGGAGACCTTCGGACAGGGTCGCCAAAAACATTCAGTACTTC. Translating it yields CANSLWRPSDRVAKNIQYF.

This chain links TRBV24-1 with TRBJ2-5, with 8 nucleotides matching TRBD1. The CDR3 runs to 15 residues. Germline loops: CDR1 KGHDR, CDR2 SFDVKD. V lost 4 bases to trimming and J lost 2 bases; unmatched junction nucleotides: 5. This CDR3 reads CATSERTGGQETQYF. The CDR3 nucleotides are TGTGCCACCAGTGAAAGAACAGGGGGGCAAGAGACCCAGTACTTC.